The 29 T cell receptor beta chains below come from one sample, sequenced in a study of T cell repertoires in cytomegalovirus infection. TCRdb used MiXCR to reprocess the reads, holding one entry per CDR3 protein. Among around 260,000 distinct CDR3 sequences listed, about 25% were seen once. Sequences were obtained from PBMCs. The receptors were gathered from a human donor in good health (CMV status not recorded). Some clones in this sample may be carry-over from other donors' samples.

This clonotype was counted only a few times. The chain carries TRBV5-1 and TRBJ1-6; 7 bases are a match to TRBD1. With V trimmed by 4 bases and J by 6 bases, 7 bases remained unmatched. Germline CDR1 is SGHRS and CDR2 is YFSETQ. This CDR3 is 15 amino acids long. The CDR3 region is CASSVPGQTNSPLHF. For the CDR3, the DNA is TGCGCCAGCAGCGTTCCGGGACAGACTAATTCACCCCTCCACTTT.

This clonotype was recorded at least ten times. The chain combines TRBV12-3 or TRBV12-4 with TRBJ1-4, with D possibly being TRBD1 (5 bases). The CDR3 sequence is 14 residues long. V was trimmed by 7 bases and J by 8 bases, leaving 17 bases between them. CDR3 sequence reads: CASMKDTNREKLFF. The CDR3 region has the DNA TGTGCCAGCATGAAGGACACCAACCGGGAAAAACTGTTTTTT.

This chain connects TRBV7-9 to TRBJ2-1; the match to TRBD1 covers 10 bases. Germline-derived CDR1 and CDR2 are SEHNR and FQNEAQ (reference sequence). V shed 4 bases, J shed 6 bases, and the junction held 12 bases outside the gene matches. The CDR3 is 17 amino acids. The CDR3 loop is CASSSWVDRGRGNEQFF. CDR3 DNA: TGTGCCAGCAGCTCGTGGGTCGACAGGGGGCGAGGCAATGAGCAGTTCTTC.

As concerns this clonotype: Relative to the germline gene, one junction end is altered; a read error may explain this. The chain joins TRBV4-1 to TRBJ2-1; 13 nucleotides align to TRBD2. The germline CDR1 and CDR2 sequences are MGHRA and YSYEKL. This CDR3 spans 16 amino acids. CDR3 coding DNA: TGTGCCAGCAGCCACCTGGGACTAGCGGGGCCGAATGAGCAGTTCTTC. Translated: CASSHLGLAGPNEQFF.

The genes are TRBV7-2 and TRBJ2-1; 10 positions agree with TRBD2. The V and J ends lost 5 bases and 11 bases, in that order; junction bases with no gene match: 9. The CDR3 is 14 residues long. Germline CDR1 and CDR2: SGHTA and FQGNSA. As DNA, the CDR3 is TGTGCCAGCAGCCCCGGACTAGCGGCACCAAAGCAGTTCTTC. Amino acid sequence: CASSPGLAAPKQFF.

CDR3 coding DNA: TGTGCCAGCAGTACGACAGGAGGGCCCGGGGAGCTGTTTTTT. Protein: CASSTTGGPGELFF. The chain combines TRBV25-1 with TRBJ2-2; D is perhaps TRBD1 or TRBD2 (6 bases each). This CDR3 region has 14 residues. Germline CDR1 and CDR2: MGHDK and SYGVNS. V lost 5 bases, J lost 6 bases, and 13 bases lay in between.

This clonotype was observed a handful of times. This sequence joins TRBV28 and TRBJ2-7, with D possibly being TRBD1 (9 bases). Trimming shortened V by 7 bases and J by 6 bases, and 22 bases separated the two germline ends. The germline V gene encodes CDR1 MDHEN and CDR2 SYDVKM. The CDR3 loop spans 15 amino acids. The CDR3 DNA sequence: TGTGCCAGCACCGGGGGGGGGACAGGGAACTCCGAGCAGTACTTC. Translating it yields CASTGGGTGNSEQYF. Together with reference TRBV28 and TRBJ2-7, the CDR3 gives the full variable domain: DVKVTQSSRYLVKRTGEKVFLECVQDMDHENMFWYRQDPGLGLRLIYFSYDVKMKEKGDIPEGYSVSREKKERFSLILESASTNQTSMYLCASTGGGTGNSEQYFGPGTRLTVT.

There are a few counts of this clonotype. The chain carries TRBV12-3 or TRBV12-4 and TRBJ2-1, with 12 positions matching TRBD2. CDR3 length: 15 amino acids. V was clipped by 5 bases and J by 7 bases; unmatched bases: 6. CDR3 sequence reads: CASSRTSGDFNEQFF. The CDR3 bases are TGTGCCAGCAGTCGGACTAGCGGGGACTTTAATGAGCAGTTCTTC.

Only a few counts were recorded for this clonotype. The CDR3 protein is CASSVDTGPYEQYF. The CDR3 DNA reads TGTGCCAGCAGTGTAGATACCGGTCCCTACGAGCAGTACTTC. The genes are TRBV25-1 and TRBJ2-7, with D unclear. Trimming shortened V by 4 bases and J by 2 bases, and 12 bases separated the two germline ends. CDR3 length equals 14 residues. Germline values: CDR1 MGHDK, CDR2 SYGVNS.

This clonotype was counted at least ten times. For the CDR3, the DNA is TGTGCCAGCAGTTTAGCGTCGGGGGCGGGAGGGCCAGAGACCCAGTACTTC. Its translation is CASSLASGAGGPETQYF. The genes are TRBV12-3 or TRBV12-4 and TRBJ2-5; 9 nucleotides agree with TRBD2. Germline trimming cut 0 bases from V and 4 bases from J; bases unmatched to any gene: 9. The CDR3 contains 17 residues.

V usage is TRBV6-4 and J usage is TRBJ2-2; D may match TRBD1 or TRBD2 (6 bases each). This CDR3 region has 14 residues. V was pared by 2 bases and J by 3 bases, with 7 bases between. The germline V gene encodes CDR1 MRHNA and CDR2 SNTAGT. The CDR3 DNA reads as TGTGCCAGCAGTGACGGGGGGCACACCGGGGAGCTGTTTTTT. Its translation is CASSDGGHTGELFF.

This clonotype was counted many times. The CDR3 sequence is CASSWGGASYNEQFF. CDR3 in DNA: TGTGCCAGCAGCTGGGGGGGTGCCAGCTACAATGAGCAGTTCTTC. The chain couples TRBV7-2 to TRBJ2-1, with 7 bases lining up with TRBD2. This CDR3 is 15 amino acids long. Per the germline V gene, CDR1 is SGHTA and CDR2 is FQGNSA. V was clipped by 4 bases and J by 3 bases; unmatched bases: 6.

This clonotype was seen many times. The chain employs TRBV11-2 and TRBJ1-2, with D perhaps matching TRBD1 (5 bases). The germline gives CDR1 SGHAT, CDR2 FQNNGV. CDR3 length: 15 amino acids. V was shortened by 5 bases and J by 2 bases, with 15 bases between the two germline ends. The CDR3 DNA sequence: TGTGCCAGCAGCCCCCTCGGGGGTTTGAACTATGGCTACACCTTC. This translates into CASSPLGGLNYGYTF.

Details on this clonotype: The junction does not match germline at one end; this may be a read error. V gene TRBV7-9 combines with J gene TRBJ2-1, with D perhaps being TRBD1 or TRBD2 (6 bases each). The germline V gene has CDR1 SEHNR and CDR2 FQNEAQ (reference sequence). CDR3 size: 12 residues. This CDR3 reads CASSFHGGHGVF. The DNA of the CDR3 is TGTGCCAGCAGCTTCCACGGGGGCCACGGCGTCTTC.

V and J are TRBV19 and TRBJ1-2; D is undetermined. The V gene lost 5 bases and the J gene lost 1 base, with 14 bases spanning the gap. Germline-derived CDR1 and CDR2 are LNHDA and SQIVND (reference sequence). The CDR3 is made up of 15 amino acids. As DNA, the CDR3 is TGTGCCAGTAGTCAAGGAGGGCTGAATAACTATGGCTACACCTTC. Amino acid sequence: CASSQGGLNNYGYTF.

The chain couples TRBV24-1 to TRBJ1-1, with 7 nucleotides matching TRBD1. Germline trimming cut 2 bases from V and 1 base from J; bases unmatched to any gene: 3. Germline CDR1 and CDR2: KGHDR and SFDVKD. The CDR3 has 15 amino acids. CDR3 nucleotide sequence: TGTGCCACCAGTGATTCCCGGACAGGGAACACTGAAGCTTTCTTT. Encoded protein: CATSDSRTGNTEAFF.

The CDR3 sequence: CASSLSVAGAYASEQFF. In DNA form, the CDR3 reads TGTGCCAGCAGCTTAAGTGTAGCGGGGGCCTACGCATCTGAGCAGTTCTTC. The chain uses TRBV7-2 and TRBJ2-1, with TRBD2 matching over 9 bases. The V segment lost 2 bases and the J segment 9 bases; nucleotides outside the gene matches: 14. Germline CDR1 SGHTA, CDR2 FQGNSA. The CDR3 is 17 residues long.

This clonotype was recorded many times. The chain recombines TRBV24-1 with TRBJ2-1; TRBD2 matches 10 bases. The CDR3 consists of 17 residues. The germline CDR1 and CDR2 sequences are KGHDR and SFDVKD. V lost 4 bases, J lost 3 bases, and 8 bases stayed unmatched. CDR3 nucleotide sequence: TGTGCCACCAGTGACTTGTCTAGCGGGAGAAGCTACAATGAGCAGTTCTTC. It is translated as CATSDLSSGRSYNEQFF.

On this clonotype itself: At one end the junction does not follow the germline gene, possibly because of a read error. The V call is TRBV12-3 or TRBV12-4, the J call TRBJ2-7; D possibly uses TRBD1 or TRBD2 (5 bases each). The CDR3 length is 13 residues. The CDR3 sequence is CAGSPTGWGEQYF. CDR3 coding DNA: TGTGCCGGCAGTCCCACCGGCTGGGGGGAGCAGTACTTC.

This clonotype was counted only a few times. The rearrangement links TRBV19 to TRBJ1-1; D not resolved. Germline loops: CDR1 LNHDA, CDR2 SQIVND (reference sequence). The germline V and J ends were trimmed by 2 bases and 5 bases, with 21 bases remaining between them. The CDR3 extends over 17 amino acids. CDR3 amino acids: CASSISQFSTTETEAFF. The DNA of the CDR3 is TGTGCCAGTAGTATATCCCAGTTCTCGACGACCGAGACTGAAGCTTTCTTT.

V and J are TRBV7-6 and TRBJ2-3; D call uncertain. CDR1 and CDR2 (germline): SGHVS, FNYEAQ. V lost 5 bases and J lost 6, with 12 bases in between. The CDR3 runs to 13 residues. DNA of the CDR3: TGTGCCAGCAGCCCCCTCCCCCCCGATACGCAGTATTTT. As protein: CASSPLPPDTQYF.

In this sample, this clonotype turned up many times. The CDR3 here is CASSFQGINEQFF. CDR3 bases: TGTGCCAGCAGCTTTCAGGGGATAAATGAGCAGTTCTTC. The chain is built from TRBV7-2 and TRBJ2-1; D perhaps matches TRBD1 (6 bases). Trimming left V 3 bases short and J 7 bases short, with 10 bases between. CDR3 size: 13 residues. Germline V lookup: CDR1 SGHTA, CDR2 FQGNSA.

In its sample, this clonotype was seen a few times. The chain recombines TRBV28 with TRBJ2-1, with 12 positions matching TRBD2. The V and J ends lost 8 bases and 5 bases, in that order; junction bases with no gene match: 4. There are 14 residues in the CDR3. Per germline, CDR1 MDHEN and CDR2 SYDVKM. The CDR3 DNA follows: TGTGCCAGCTCTCTAGCGGGAGGGGACAATGAGCAGTTCTTC. This codes for CASSLAGGDNEQFF. Variable domain in full (rest from reference TRBV28 and TRBJ2-1): DVKVTQSSRYLVKRTGEKVFLECVQDMDHENMFWYRQDPGLGLRLIYFSYDVKMKEKGDIPEGYSVSREKKERFSLILESASTNQTSMYLCASSLAGGDNEQFFGPGTRLTVL.

There are a few counts of this clonotype. The chain carries TRBV11-2 and TRBJ1-5; no clear D gene. This CDR3 spans 13 amino acids. Trimming left V 3 bases short and J 7 bases short, with 10 bases between. CDR1 is SGHAT, CDR2 FQNNGV, per germline. CDR3 sequence reads: CASSLSDSQPQHF. As DNA, the CDR3 is TGTGCCAGCAGCTTGTCGGACTCGCAGCCCCAGCATTTT.

V and J are TRBV5-1 and TRBJ1-5, with D possibly TRBD1 on 5 matching bases. The CDR3 runs 15 residues. The ends were cut back, 1 base at V and 1 base at J, with 9 bases in the middle. CDR1 SGHRS and CDR2 YFSETQ come from the germline V gene. For the CDR3, the DNA is TGCGCCAGCAGCTTGCAGGGTATGAGCAATCAGCCCCAGCATTTT. Translated: CASSLQGMSNQPQHF.

The genes are TRBV6-6 and TRBJ1-2, with D perhaps matching TRBD1 (5 bases). CDR3 size: 13 residues. The ends were cut back, 6 bases at V and 3 bases at J, with 11 bases in the middle. Germline assignment: CDR1 MNHNY and CDR2 SVGAGI (reference sequence). CDR3 residues: CASSSPTDYGYTF. The CDR3 coding sequence is TGTGCCAGCAGCTCCCCGACAGACTATGGCTACACCTTC.

The chain couples TRBV2 to TRBJ1-1; 9 bases agree with TRBD1. The CDR3 runs 17 residues. J lost 3 bases, V lost 7 bases, and 15 bases had no gene match. Germline V gene data show CDR1 as SNHLY and CDR2 as FYNNEI. CDR3 amino acids: CASNTGTGYREDTEAFF. In nucleotides, the CDR3 is TGTGCCAGCAACACCGGGACAGGGTATCGAGAGGACACTGAAGCTTTCTTT.

This clonotype was seen ten or more times. This chain joins TRBV7-9 and TRBJ2-1; D not certain. The CDR3 has 16 residues. Germline assignment: CDR1 SEHNR and CDR2 FQNEAQ (reference sequence). With 4 bases removed from V and 0 bases from J, the gap between germline ends came to 13 bases. The CDR3 spells CASSSARHTSYNEQFF. The CDR3 DNA sequence: TGTGCCAGCAGCTCGGCGCGGCACACCTCCTACAATGAGCAGTTCTTC.

This clonotype has at least ten counts. This chain connects TRBV7-2 to TRBJ2-3; possibly TRBD2 for D (7 bases). CDR1 and CDR2 (germline): SGHTA, FQGNSA. The CDR3 is 15 residues long. V was pared by 6 bases and J by 0 bases, with 13 bases between. The CDR3 nucleotides read TGTGCCAGCAGGAGGGGGGGGGCGAGCACAGATACGCAGTATTTT. It encodes CASRRGGASTDTQYF.